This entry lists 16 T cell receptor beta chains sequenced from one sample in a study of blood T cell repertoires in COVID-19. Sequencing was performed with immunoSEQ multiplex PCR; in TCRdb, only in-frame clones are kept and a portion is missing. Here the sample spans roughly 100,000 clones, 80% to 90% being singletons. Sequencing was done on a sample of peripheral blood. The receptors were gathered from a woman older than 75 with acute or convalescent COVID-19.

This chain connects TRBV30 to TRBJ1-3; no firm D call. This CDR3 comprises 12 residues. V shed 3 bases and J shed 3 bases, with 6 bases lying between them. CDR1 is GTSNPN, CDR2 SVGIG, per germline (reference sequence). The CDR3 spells CAWRRVGNTIYF. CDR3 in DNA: TGTGCCTGGAGGCGGGTTGGAAACACCATATATTTT.

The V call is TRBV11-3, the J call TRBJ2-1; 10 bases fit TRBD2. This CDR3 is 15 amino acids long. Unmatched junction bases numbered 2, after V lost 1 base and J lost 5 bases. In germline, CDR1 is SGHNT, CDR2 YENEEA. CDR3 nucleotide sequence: TGTGCCAGCAGCTTAGGGCTAGCGGGGGACAATGAGCAGTTCTTC. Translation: CASSLGLAGDNEQFF.

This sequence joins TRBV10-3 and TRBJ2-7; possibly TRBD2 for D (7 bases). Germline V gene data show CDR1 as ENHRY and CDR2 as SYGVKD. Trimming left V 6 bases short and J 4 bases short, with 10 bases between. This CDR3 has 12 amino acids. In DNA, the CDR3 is TGTGCCATCAGGGAGGGGGGGTACGAGCAGTACTTC. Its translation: CAIREGGYEQYF.

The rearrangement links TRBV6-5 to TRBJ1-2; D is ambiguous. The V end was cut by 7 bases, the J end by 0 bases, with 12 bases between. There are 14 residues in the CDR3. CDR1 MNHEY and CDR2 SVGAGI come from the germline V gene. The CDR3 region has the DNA TGTGCCAGCATTTCCGGTCGAGCTAACTATGGCTACACCTTC. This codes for CASISGRANYGYTF.

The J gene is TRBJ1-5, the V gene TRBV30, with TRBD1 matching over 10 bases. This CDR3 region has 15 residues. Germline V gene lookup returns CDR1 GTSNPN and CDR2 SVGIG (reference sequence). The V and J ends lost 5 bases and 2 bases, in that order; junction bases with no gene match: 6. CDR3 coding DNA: TGTGCCTGGGACAGGGGGCGCTGGGGCAATCAGCCCCAGCATTTT. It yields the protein CAWDRGRWGNQPQHF.

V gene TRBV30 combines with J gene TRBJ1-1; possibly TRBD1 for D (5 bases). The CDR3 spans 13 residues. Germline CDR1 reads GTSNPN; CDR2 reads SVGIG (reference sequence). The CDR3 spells CVSDRGENTEAFF. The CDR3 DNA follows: TGTGTCTCGGACCGGGGGGAGAACACTGAAGCTTTCTTT.

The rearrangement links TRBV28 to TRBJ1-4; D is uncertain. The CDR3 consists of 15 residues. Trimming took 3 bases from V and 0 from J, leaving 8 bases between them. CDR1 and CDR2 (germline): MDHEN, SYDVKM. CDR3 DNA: TGTGCCAGCAGTTTGGGAGGAGCAACTAATGAAAAACTGTTTTTT. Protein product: CASSLGGATNEKLFF. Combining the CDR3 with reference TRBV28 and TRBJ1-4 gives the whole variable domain DVKVTQSSRYLVKRTGEKVFLECVQDMDHENMFWYRQDPGLGLRLIYFSYDVKMKEKGDIPEGYSVSREKKERFSLILESASTNQTSMYLCASSLGGATNEKLFFGSGTQLSVL.

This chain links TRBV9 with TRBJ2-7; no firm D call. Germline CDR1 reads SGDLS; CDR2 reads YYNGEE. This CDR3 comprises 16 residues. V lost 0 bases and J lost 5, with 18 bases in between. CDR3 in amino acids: CASSVDPRGPRNEQYF. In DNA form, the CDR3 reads TGTGCCAGCAGCGTAGACCCACGTGGTCCGCGTAACGAGCAGTACTTC.

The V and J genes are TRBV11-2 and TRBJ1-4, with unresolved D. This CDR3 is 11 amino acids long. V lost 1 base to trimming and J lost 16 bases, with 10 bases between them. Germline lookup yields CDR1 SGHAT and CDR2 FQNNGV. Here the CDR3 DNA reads TGTGCCAGCAGCTTAGGAGAGGGAGGGTTTTTT. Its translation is CASSLGEGGFF.

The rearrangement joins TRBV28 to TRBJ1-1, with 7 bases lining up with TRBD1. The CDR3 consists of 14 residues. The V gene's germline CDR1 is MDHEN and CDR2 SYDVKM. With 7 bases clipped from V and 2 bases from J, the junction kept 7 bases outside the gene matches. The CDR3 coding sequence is TGTGCCAGCATATTAGGGACAGCCAACACTGAAGCTTTCTTT. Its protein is CASILGTANTEAFF.

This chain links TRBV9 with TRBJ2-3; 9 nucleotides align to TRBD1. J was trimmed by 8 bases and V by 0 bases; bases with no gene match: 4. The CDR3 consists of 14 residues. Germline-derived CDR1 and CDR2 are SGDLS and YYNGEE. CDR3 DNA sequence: TGTGCCAGCAGCGTAGGGACAGGGGCCCGTACGCAGTATTTT. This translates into CASSVGTGARTQYF.

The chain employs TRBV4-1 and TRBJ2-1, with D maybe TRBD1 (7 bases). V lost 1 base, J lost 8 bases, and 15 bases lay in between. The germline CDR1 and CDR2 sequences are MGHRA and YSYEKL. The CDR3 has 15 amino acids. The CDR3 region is CASSQVKDRDYEQFF. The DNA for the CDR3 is TGCGCCAGCAGCCAAGTTAAAGACAGGGACTATGAGCAGTTCTTC.

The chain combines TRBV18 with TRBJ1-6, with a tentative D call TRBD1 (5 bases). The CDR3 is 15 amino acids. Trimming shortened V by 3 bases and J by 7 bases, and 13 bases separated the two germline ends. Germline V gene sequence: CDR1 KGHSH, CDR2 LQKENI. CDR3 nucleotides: TGTGCCAGCTCACCGAACGACAACAGGAATTCACCCCTCCACTTT. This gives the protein CASSPNDNRNSPLHF.

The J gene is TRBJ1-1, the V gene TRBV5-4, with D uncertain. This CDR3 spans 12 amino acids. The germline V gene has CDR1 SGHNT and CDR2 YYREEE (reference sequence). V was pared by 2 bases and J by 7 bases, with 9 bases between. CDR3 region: CASSFSSDEAFF. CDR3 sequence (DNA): TGTGCCAGCAGCTTCTCCAGCGATGAAGCTTTCTTT.

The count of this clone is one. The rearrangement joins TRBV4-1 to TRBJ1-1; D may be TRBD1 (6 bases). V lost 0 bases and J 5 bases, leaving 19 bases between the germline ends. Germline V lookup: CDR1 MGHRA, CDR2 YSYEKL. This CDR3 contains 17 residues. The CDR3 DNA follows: TGCGCCAGCAGCCAAGAAAGCAGAGTTCCCGGACAGACTGAAGCTTTCTTT. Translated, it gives CASSQESRVPGQTEAFF.

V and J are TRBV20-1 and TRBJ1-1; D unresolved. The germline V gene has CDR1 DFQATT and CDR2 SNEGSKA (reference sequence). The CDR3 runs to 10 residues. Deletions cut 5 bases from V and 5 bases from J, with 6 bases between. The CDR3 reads CSAARTEAFF. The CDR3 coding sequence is TGCAGTGCTGCCAGGACTGAAGCTTTCTTT.